This T cell receptor beta chain stems from a study of T cells in Graves' hyperthyroidism and ophthalmopathy. There are many counts of this clonotype. Its antigen is not identified. Pregnant or lactating patients were excluded, as were those with uncontrolled infection or other autoimmune disease. Together with thyroid ultrasound, orbital computed tomography, serum thyroxine and TRAb, clinical symptoms were used for diagnoses. Extraction of PBMCs used roughly 9.3 ml of fresh peripheral blood. TCR beta CDR3 sequences were amplified from RNA transcripts. The HTBI primer set drove a first-round RT-PCR of the TCR CDR3. TCRdb fed the multiplex PCR reads into MiXCR, producing one record per CDR3 protein. The sample gives approximately 270,000 distinct CDR3 sequences, 13% to 15% of which show up once; approximately 12% is in the top ten. V dropped 6 bases and J dropped 1; count of bases not matched to a gene: 3. Germline V gives CDR1 MNHEY, CDR2 SMNVEV (reference sequence). This CDR3 has 15 amino acids.

Study-level results: Median prediction lead before ophthalmopathy onset was 6.5 to 7 months with the model.

Source material: blood. This clonotype originated in a woman aged 40 to 50 with Graves' hyperthyroidism that later progressed to Graves' ophthalmopathy. This rearrangement joins TRBV27 to TRBJ2-3, with TRBD2 matching over 11 bases. CDR3 amino acids: CASRLGLAGTDTQYF. As DNA, the CDR3 is TGTGCCAGCAGATTGGGACTAGCGGGCACAGATACGCAGTATTTT.